This entry describes one TCR beta chain. No antigen is known for it. This sample is part of a study of TIL therapy for anti-PD-1-resistant metastatic lung cancer. Broader study findings: TIL clonotype persistence in blood showed no apparent association with response.

Time point: pre-treatment sample, taken before nivolumab and TIL therapy. Germline CDR1 is SNHLY and CDR2 is FYNNEI. CDR3 length equals 13 residues. The ends lost 8 bases at V and 1 base at J; junction bases unmatched: 1. Sequencing used immunoSEQ v3. Clones were sequenced by immunoSEQ multiplex PCR, and TCRdb holds only the in-frame ones, with some missing. The table lists tens of thousands of clones, 65% to 90% of them singletons, with 5% in the top ten. The source material was blood, sampled at baseline. The J gene is TRBJ2-3, the V gene TRBV2; 9 bases are shared with TRBD1. This sequence was found in a person between 30 and 80 years old with non-small cell lung cancer. The CDR3 loop is CASRDRGTDTQYF. The CDR3 DNA reads as TGTGCCAGCCGGGACAGGGGCACAGATACGCAGTATTTT.